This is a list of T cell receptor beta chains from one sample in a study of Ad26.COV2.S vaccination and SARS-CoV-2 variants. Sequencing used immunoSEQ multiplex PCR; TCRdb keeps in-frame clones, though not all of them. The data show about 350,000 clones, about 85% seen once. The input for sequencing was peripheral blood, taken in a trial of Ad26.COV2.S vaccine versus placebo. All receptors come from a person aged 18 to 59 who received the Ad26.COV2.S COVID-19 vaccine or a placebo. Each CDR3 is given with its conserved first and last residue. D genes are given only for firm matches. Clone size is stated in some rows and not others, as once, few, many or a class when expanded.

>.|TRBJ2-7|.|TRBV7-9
CASSRGTVSEQYF
TGTGCCAGCAGCCGAGGTACGGTGTCTGAGCAGTACTTC
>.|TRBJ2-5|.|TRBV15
CATSRKGGTHLGQTQYF
TGTGCCACCAGCAGAAAGGGGGGGACCCACCTGGGCCAGACCCAGTACTTC
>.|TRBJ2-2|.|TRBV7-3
CASSLDFGGYGELFF
TGTGCCAGCAGCTTAGATTTCGGCGGATACGGGGAGCTGTTTTTT
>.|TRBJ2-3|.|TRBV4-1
CASSQSGGEATDTQYF
TGCGCCAGCAGCCAGAGTGGAGGAGAGGCCACAGATACGCAGTATTTT
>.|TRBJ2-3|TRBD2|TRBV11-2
CASSLDKLAGGENTQYF
TGTGCCAGCAGCTTAGATAAACTAGCGGGGGGGGAGAATACGCAGTATTTT
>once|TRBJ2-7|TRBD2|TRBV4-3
CASSQEGGYEQYF
TGCGCCAGCAGCCAAGAGGGGGGGTACGAGCAGTACTTC
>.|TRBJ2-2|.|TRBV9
CASSATGRLAGELFF
TGTGCCAGCAGCGCAACAGGGCGCCTAGCCGGGGAGCTGTTTTTT
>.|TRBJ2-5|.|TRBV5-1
CASSLGGASQETQYF
TGCGCCAGCAGCTTGGGCGGGGCGAGCCAAGAGACCCAGTACTTC
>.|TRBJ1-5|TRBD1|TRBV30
CAWTGQGNQPQHF
TGTGCCTGGACGGGACAGGGGAATCAGCCCCAGCATTTT
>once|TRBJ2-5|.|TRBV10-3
CAISEGSRGETQYF
TGTGCCATCAGTGAGGGGTCCCGCGGAGAGACCCAGTACTTC
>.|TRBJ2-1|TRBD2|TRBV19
CASSILADSYNEQFF
TGTGCCAGTAGTATACTAGCGGACTCCTACAATGAGCAGTTCTTC
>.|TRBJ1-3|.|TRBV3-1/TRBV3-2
CASSRGQSNTIYF
TGTGCCAGCAGCCGCGGACAGTCGAACACCATATATTTT
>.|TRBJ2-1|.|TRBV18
CAAKTRDEQFF
TGTGCCGCCAAAACCCGCGATGAGCAGTTCTTC
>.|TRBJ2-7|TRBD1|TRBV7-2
CASSHYTGTGEFSYEQYF
TGTGCCAGCAGCCACTACACAGGGACAGGCGAATTCTCCTACGAGCAGTACTTC
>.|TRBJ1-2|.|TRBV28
CASSSVTRQVFHGYTF
TGTGCCAGCAGTTCTGTGACCCGACAGGTATTCCATGGCTACACCTTC
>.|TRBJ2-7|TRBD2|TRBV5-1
CASSLFAGERSYEQYF
TGCGCCAGCAGCTTGTTTGCGGGAGAGCGGTCCTACGAGCAGTACTTC
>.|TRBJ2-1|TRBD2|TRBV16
CASSPGTSGRIEQFF
TGTGCCAGCAGTCCCGGGACTAGCGGGAGAATCGAGCAGTTCTTC
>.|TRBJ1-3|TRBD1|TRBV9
CASSVEPGQISGNTIYF
TGTGCCAGCAGCGTAGAGCCGGGACAGATCTCTGGAAACACCATATATTTT
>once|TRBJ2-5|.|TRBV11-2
CASSLPGGPDQTQYF
TGTGCCAGCAGCCTTCCGGGGGGCCCAGATCAGACCCAGTACTTC
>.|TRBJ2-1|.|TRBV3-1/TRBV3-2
CASSKSRANNEQFF
TGTGCCAGCAGCAAATCCCGGGCCAACAATGAGCAGTTCTTC
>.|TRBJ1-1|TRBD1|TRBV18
CASSTGGPNTEAFF
TGTGCCAGCTCGACAGGGGGCCCGAACACTGAAGCTTTCTTT
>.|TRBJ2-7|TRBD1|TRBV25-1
CASSRPGQGGEQYF
TGTGCCAGCAGTAGGCCGGGACAGGGAGGCGAGCAGTACTTC
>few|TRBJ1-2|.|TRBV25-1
CASSLDRTSGGYTF
TGTGCCAGCAGTTTAGACAGGACTAGCGGCGGCTACACCTTC
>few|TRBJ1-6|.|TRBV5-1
CASSLDTGPNSPLHF
TGCGCCAGCAGCTTAGATACGGGCCCCAATTCACCCCTCCACTTT
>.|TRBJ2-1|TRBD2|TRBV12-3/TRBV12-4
CASSLGLAGAWFF
TGTGCCAGCAGTTTAGGACTAGCGGGAGCGTGGTTCTTC
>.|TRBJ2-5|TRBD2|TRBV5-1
CASSPGLAEQETQYF
TGCGCCAGCAGTCCCGGACTAGCGGAACAAGAGACCCAGTACTTC
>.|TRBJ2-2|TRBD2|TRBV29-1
CSVVRTSGRGELFF
TGCAGCGTTGTCAGGACTAGCGGGAGGGGGGAGCTGTTTTTT
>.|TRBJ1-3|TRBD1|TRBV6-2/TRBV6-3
CASSSPGQGGGGNTIYF
TGTGCCAGCAGTTCACCGGGACAGGGCGGCGGTGGAAACACCATATATTTT
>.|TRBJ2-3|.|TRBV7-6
CASSLEPDTQYF
TGTGCCAGCAGCTTAGAACCTGATACGCAGTATTTT
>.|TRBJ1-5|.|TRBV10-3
CAISKTDSNQPQHF
TGTGCCATCAGCAAAACAGATAGCAATCAGCCCCAGCATTTT
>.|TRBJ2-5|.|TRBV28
CASSSTRRRETQYF
TGTGCCAGCAGTTCGACGAGACGAAGAGAGACCCAGTACTTC
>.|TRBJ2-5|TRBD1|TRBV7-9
CASNRQGLETQYF
TGTGCCAGCAACCGACAGGGTTTGGAGACCCAGTACTTC
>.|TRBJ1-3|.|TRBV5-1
CASSLSAGSGNTIYF
TGCGCCAGCAGCTTGTCGGCAGGGTCAGGAAACACCATATATTTT
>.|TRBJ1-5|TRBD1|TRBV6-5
CASSRTGGSNQPQHF
TGTGCCAGCAGCCGGACAGGGGGCTCCAATCAGCCCCAGCATTTT
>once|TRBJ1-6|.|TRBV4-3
CASSQGGGLDNSPLHF
TGCGCCAGCAGCCAAGGAGGTGGGCTAGATAATTCACCCCTCCACTTT
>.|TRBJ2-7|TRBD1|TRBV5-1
CASSSGTGEQYF
TGCGCCAGCAGCTCCGGGACAGGGGAGCAGTACTTC
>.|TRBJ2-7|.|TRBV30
CAWSPEASYEQYF
TGTGCCTGGAGTCCCGAAGCATCCTACGAGCAGTACTTC
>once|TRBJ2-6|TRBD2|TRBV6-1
CASSESGTMIYSGANVLTF
TGTGCCAGCAGTGAGTCCGGGACTATGATTTACTCTGGGGCCAACGTCCTGACTTTC
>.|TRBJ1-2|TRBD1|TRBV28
CASSPSGQGGYTF
TGTGCCAGCAGTCCGAGCGGACAGGGGGGCTACACCTTC
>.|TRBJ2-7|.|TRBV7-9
CASSSGTSHEQYF
TGTGCCAGCAGCAGCGGGACATCCCACGAGCAGTACTTC
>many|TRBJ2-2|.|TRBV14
CASSAGQLKHTGELFF
TGTGCCAGCAGCGCGGGACAGTTAAAGCACACCGGGGAGCTGTTTTTT